These 12 T cell receptor beta chains were all obtained from the same sample, sequenced in a study of identical twins. TCRdb independently ran MiXCR on the 5' RACE reads; one entry per CDR3 protein. This sample has about 900,000 distinct CDR3 sequences; 9% to 15% occur once, and the top ten carry about 1.5%. This sample also belongs to another study, concerning yellow fever vaccine responses in identical twins.

Material: PBMCs. These receptor sequences come from a woman in her late teens or twenties in good health.

This clonotype has just a few counts. The chain carries TRBV28 and TRBJ1-2, with TRBD1 identical over 7 bases. V was pared by 5 bases and J by 4 bases, with 7 bases of the junction left unmatched. Per the germline V gene, CDR1 is MDHEN and CDR2 is SYDVKM. The CDR3 length is 14 residues. CDR3 sequence reads: CASSKMTGPYGYTF. The DNA of the CDR3 is TGTGCCAGCAGTAAAATGACAGGGCCCTATGGCTACACCTTC.

The chain links TRBV18 to TRBJ2-4; D tentatively fits TRBD1 or TRBD2 (5 bases each). The CDR3 is made up of 16 amino acids. V lost 3 bases, J lost 2 bases, and 14 bases lay in between. From germline, CDR1 is KGHSH and CDR2 LQKENI. The CDR3 region is CASSPGVLASKNIQYF. The CDR3 DNA follows: TGTGCCAGCTCACCGGGGGTGTTAGCGTCCAAAAACATTCAGTACTTC. Combining the CDR3 with reference TRBV18 and TRBJ2-4 gives the whole variable domain NAGVMQNPRHLVRRRGQEARLRCSPMKGHSHVYWYRQLPEEGLKFMVYLQKENIIDESGMPKERFSAEFPKEGPSILRIQQVVRGDSAAYFCASSPGVLASKNIQYFGAGTRLSVL.

This clonotype was seen many times. The chain combines TRBV2 with TRBJ2-4, with D maybe TRBD1 (5 bases). CDR1 is SNHLY and CDR2 is FYNNEI in the germline V gene. The CDR3 is 12 residues long. The ends were cut back, 8 bases at V and 5 bases at J, with 10 bases in the middle. The CDR3 DNA reads TGTGCCAGCGACCCAGGGCAAAACATTCAGTACTTC. It encodes CASDPGQNIQYF.

Only a few counts were recorded for this clonotype. The rearrangement joins TRBV7-9 to TRBJ2-2; D not certain. Per germline, CDR1 SEHNR and CDR2 FQNEAQ (reference sequence). The CDR3 loop spans 15 amino acids. V was clipped by 2 bases and J by 2 bases, with 9 bases between them. This CDR3 is CASSLKTYNTGELFF. CDR3 DNA: TGTGCCAGCAGCTTAAAGACTTACAACACCGGGGAGCTGTTTTTT. The entire variable domain, with the rest obtained from reference TRBV7-9 and TRBJ2-2, is as follows: DTGVSQNPRHKITKRGQNVTFRCDPISEHNRLYWYRQTLGQGPEFLTYFQNEAQLEKSRLLSDRFSAERPKGSFSTLEIQRTEQGDSAMYLCASSLKTYNTGELFFGEGSRLTVL.

This clonotype has a handful of counts. The DNA of the CDR3 is TGCGCCAGCAGCCCTAGGTTTAGCCCCCGGGCCGAAGAGACCCAGTACTTC. This translates into CASSPRFSPRAEETQYF. The J gene is TRBJ2-5, the V gene TRBV5-1; D is undetermined. Germline CDR1 SGHRS, CDR2 YFSETQ. The CDR3 is made up of 17 amino acids. V was pared by 4 bases and J by 3 bases, with 22 bases between. The full variable domain, completed using reference TRBV5-1 and TRBJ2-5, is KAGVTQTPRYLIKTRGQQVTLSCSPISGHRSVSWYQQTPGQGLQFLFEYFSETQRNKGNFPGRFSGRQFSNSRSEMNVSTLELGDSALYLCASSPRFSPRAEETQYFGPGTRLLVL.

In DNA form, the CDR3 reads TGTGCCAGCACGGCCGGGACAAGTCACACTGAAGCTTTCTTT. Its protein product is CASTAGTSHTEAFF. V and J are TRBV28 and TRBJ1-1; a possible D gene is TRBD1 (6 bases). The V end lost 7 bases, the J end lost 3 bases, and 15 bases lay between the germline ends. Germline CDR1 is MDHEN and CDR2 is SYDVKM. This CDR3 has 14 residues.

The rearrangement uses TRBV10-2 and TRBJ1-1; tentative D call: TRBD1 (5 bases). The CDR3 runs 15 residues. In germline, CDR1 is WSHSY, CDR2 SAAADI. V lost 0 bases and J 3 bases, leaving 11 bases between the germline ends. The CDR3 region is CASSESLEGYTEAFF. DNA of the CDR3: TGCGCCAGCAGTGAGTCATTGGAGGGGTACACTGAAGCTTTCTTT.

This clonotype was detected only a few times. The gene calls are TRBV12-3 or TRBV12-4 and TRBJ2-3; 7 bases agree with TRBD1. V trimming: 7 bases; J trimming: 4 bases; junction bases outside the gene matches: 11. This CDR3 comprises 15 residues. The CDR3 DNA follows: TGTGCCAGCACCCCTCTCTCCGGGACAGCAGATACGCAGTATTTT. Encoded protein: CASTPLSGTADTQYF.

The chain links TRBV18 to TRBJ1-2, with D unclear. Trimming took 0 bases from V and 3 from J, leaving 11 bases between them. Germline assignment: CDR1 KGHSH and CDR2 LQKENI. The CDR3 extends over 15 amino acids. This chain's CDR3 is CASSPPQWKYYGYTF. In nucleotides, the CDR3 is TGTGCCAGCTCACCACCCCAATGGAAATACTATGGCTACACCTTC.

The genes are TRBV3-1 and TRBJ2-1; D might be TRBD2 (5 bases). Germline-derived CDR1 and CDR2 are LGHDT and YNNKEL (reference sequence). The CDR3 sequence is 14 residues long. V lost 0 bases and J lost 2, with 5 bases in between. CDR3 DNA sequence: TGTGCCAGCAGCCAAGAGACTACCTACAATGAGCAGTTCTTC. It is translated as CASSQETTYNEQFF.

This clonotype was counted a few times. The chain couples TRBV25-1 to TRBJ2-7; a weak D match, TRBD2 (5 bases). The CDR3 totals 11 residues. Germline V gene sequence: CDR1 MGHDK, CDR2 SYGVNS. Between the trimmed V and J ends, which lost 5 bases and 7 bases, there was a span of 9 bases. CDR3 protein: CASSCSGEQYV. CDR3 coding DNA: TGTGCCAGCAGTTGCTCGGGGGAGCAGTACGTC.

CDR3 sequence (DNA): TGTGCCAGCAGTGCTATAGACAGGAGAAAAGAGACCCAGTACTTC. Translated: CASSAIDRRKETQYF. The J gene is TRBJ2-5, the V gene TRBV2, with D possibly being TRBD1 (6 bases). The CDR3 totals 15 residues. The germline CDR1 and CDR2 sequences are SNHLY and FYNNEI. V was shortened by 4 bases and J by 3 bases, with 15 bases between the two germline ends.